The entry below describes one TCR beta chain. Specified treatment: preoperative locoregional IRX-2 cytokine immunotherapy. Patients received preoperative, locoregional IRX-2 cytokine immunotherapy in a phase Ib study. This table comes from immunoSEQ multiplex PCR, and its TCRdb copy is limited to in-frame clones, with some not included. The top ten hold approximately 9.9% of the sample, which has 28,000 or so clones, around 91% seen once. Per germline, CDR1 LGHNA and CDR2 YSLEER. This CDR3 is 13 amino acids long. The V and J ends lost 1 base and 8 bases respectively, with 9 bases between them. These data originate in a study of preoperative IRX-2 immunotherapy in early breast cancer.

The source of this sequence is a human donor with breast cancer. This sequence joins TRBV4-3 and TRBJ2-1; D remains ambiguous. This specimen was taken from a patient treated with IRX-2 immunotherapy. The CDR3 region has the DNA TGCGCCAGCAGCCAAGCAGGCATCGATGAGCAGTTCTTC. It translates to CASSQAGIDEQFF.